The clone carrying this TCR beta chain showed up just a few times. Its antigen is not known. What was sequenced were expressed TCRB transcripts, since all of the isolated RNA had been reverse transcribed. Assay: immunoSEQ multiplex PCR; the TCRdb copy retains only in-frame clones and omits some. In the table there are 150,000 to 200,000 clones, over 6% of which are singletons. Germline V gives CDR1 SQVTM, CDR2 ANQGSEA. The CDR3 consists of 17 residues. The germline V and J ends were trimmed by 6 bases and 1 base, with 25 bases remaining between them. The sample belongs to a study of beta chain features in type 1 diabetes. Study findings and constraints: TCRB CDR3 length was moderately but significantly reduced in all four CD4+ subsets of Type 1 diabetes patients.

The sample taken for sequencing was central memory CD4+ T cells from blood. The sequence was collected from a young man with type 1 diabetes. This sequence joins TRBV29-1 and TRBJ2-7; D may be TRBD1 (5 bases). The CDR3 here is CSVTIYLETAISYEQYF. The DNA for the CDR3 is TGCAGCGTCACCATATACTTGGAGACAGCCATTTCCTACGAGCAGTACTTC.